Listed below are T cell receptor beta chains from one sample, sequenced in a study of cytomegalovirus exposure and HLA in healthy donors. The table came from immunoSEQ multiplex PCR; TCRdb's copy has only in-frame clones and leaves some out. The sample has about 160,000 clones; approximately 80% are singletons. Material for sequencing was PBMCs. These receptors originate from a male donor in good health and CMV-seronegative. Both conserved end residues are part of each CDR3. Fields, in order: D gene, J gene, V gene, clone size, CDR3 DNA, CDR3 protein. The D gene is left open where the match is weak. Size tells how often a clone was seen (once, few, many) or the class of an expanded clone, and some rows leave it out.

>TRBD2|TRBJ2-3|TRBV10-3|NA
TGTGCCATCAGCGCCGGGACTAGCGGGGGGGGCACAGATACGCAGTATTTT
CAISAGTSGGGTDTQYF
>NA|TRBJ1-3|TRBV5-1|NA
TGCGCCAGCAGCCAGGGGACGTACTCTGGAAACACCATATATTTT
CASSQGTYSGNTIYF
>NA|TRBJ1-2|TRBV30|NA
TGTGCCTGGAGTGACAGGGTGGGAGGCTACACCTTC
CAWSDRVGGYTF
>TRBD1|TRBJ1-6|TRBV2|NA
TGTGCCAGTACCTGGGACAGGGGTGGGTCACCCCTCCACTTT
CASTWDRGGSPLHF
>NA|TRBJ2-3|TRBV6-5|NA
TGTGCCAGCAGTTTGGGACTGCCCTCTGGCACAGATACGCAGTATTTT
CASSLGLPSGTDTQYF
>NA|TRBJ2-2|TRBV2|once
TGTGCCAGCAGTGATGACTCTGAGGGCACCGGGGAGCTGTTTTTT
CASSDDSEGTGELFF
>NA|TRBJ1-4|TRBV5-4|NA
TGTGCCAGCAGCTTGGATTCAGGCAGAGAAAAACTGTTTTTT
CASSLDSGREKLFF
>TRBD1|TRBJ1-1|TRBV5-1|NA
TGCGCCAGCAGCTTGCGACAGGGAGGAAGGAACACTGAAGCTTTCTTT
CASSLRQGGRNTEAFF
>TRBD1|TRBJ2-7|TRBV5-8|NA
TGTGCCAGCAGCTTGGCGGCAGGGGGCCACGAGCAGTACTTC
CASSLAAGGHEQYF
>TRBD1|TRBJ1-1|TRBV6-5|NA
TGTGCCAGCAGATTACAGGGGATCTCTGAAGCTTTCTTT
CASRLQGISEAFF
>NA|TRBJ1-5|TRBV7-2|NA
TGTGCCAGCAGCGCAAGACAGGCCTCCAATCAGCCCCAGCATTTT
CASSARQASNQPQHF
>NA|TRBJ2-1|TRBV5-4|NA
TGTGCCAGCAGCCCAGGCTTGTGGGGGGAATACAATGAGCAGTTCTTC
CASSPGLWGEYNEQFF
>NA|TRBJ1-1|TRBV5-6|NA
TGTGCCAGCAACCGAGCCGCCTTCGCTGATAGAGCTTTCTTT
CASNRAAFADRAFF
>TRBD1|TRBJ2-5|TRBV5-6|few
TGTGCCAGCAGCTCAGACAGGGAGCCCATTACCCAGTACTTC
CASSSDREPITQYF
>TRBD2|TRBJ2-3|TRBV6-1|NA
TGTGCCAGCAGTGAAGCGCTAACGGGACTAGCGGGGGGGCCTTTCACAGATACGCAGTATTTT
CASSEALTGLAGGPFTDTQYF
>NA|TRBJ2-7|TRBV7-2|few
TGTGCCAGCAGCTATCGAGGGGGTAGCGACGAGCAGTACTTC
CASSYRGGSDEQYF
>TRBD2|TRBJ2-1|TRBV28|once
TGTGCCAGCAGACTAGCGGGACTCTCCAATGAGCAGTTCTTC
CASRLAGLSNEQFF
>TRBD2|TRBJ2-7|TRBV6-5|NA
TGTGCCAGCAGTACCGGGACTAACCTATACGAGCAGTACTTC
CASSTGTNLYEQYF
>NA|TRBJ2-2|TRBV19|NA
TGTGCCAGTAGCGCGGGGCGCGGGGAGCTGTTTTTT
CASSAGRGELFF
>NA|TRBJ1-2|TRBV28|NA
TGTGCCAGCAGTTTTATTGGCAGCGACTATGGCTACACCTTC
CASSFIGSDYGYTF
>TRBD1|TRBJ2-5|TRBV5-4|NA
TGTGCCAGCAGCCGACCAACAGGGGAAGAGACCCAGTACTTC
CASSRPTGEETQYF
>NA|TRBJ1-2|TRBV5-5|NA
TGTGCCAGCAGCTTGGGAACCCAGGCCAACTATGGCTACACCTTC
CASSLGTQANYGYTF
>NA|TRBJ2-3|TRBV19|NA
TGTGCCAGTAGTATCCCGTCTAGTATAGGAACGCAGTATTTT
CASSIPSSIGTQYF
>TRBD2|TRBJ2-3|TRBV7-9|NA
TGTGCCAGCAGCCCTGGACTAGTTGCAGATACGCAGTATTTT
CASSPGLVADTQYF
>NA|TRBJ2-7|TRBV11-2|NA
TGTGCCAGCAGCTTAATCGGCGAGCAGTACTTC
CASSLIGEQYF
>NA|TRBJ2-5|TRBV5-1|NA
TGCGCCAGCAGCTTGGCCGGAGAGACCCAGTACTTC
CASSLAGETQYF
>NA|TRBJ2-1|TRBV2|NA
TGTGCCAGCAGGCAGGACACTTACAATGAGCAGTTCTTC
CASRQDTYNEQFF
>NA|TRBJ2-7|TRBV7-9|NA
TGTGCCAGCAGCCAAAACCGCCCTGACAGCTCCTACGAGCAGTACTTC
CASSQNRPDSSYEQYF
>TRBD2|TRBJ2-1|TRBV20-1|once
TGCAGTGGCAGCGGGGCTTATGAGCAGTTCTTC
CSGSGAYEQFF
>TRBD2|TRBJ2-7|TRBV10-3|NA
TGTGCCATCAGTGGACCGACTAGCGGGAGCTCCCCGACCGAGCAGTACTTC
CAISGPTSGSSPTEQYF
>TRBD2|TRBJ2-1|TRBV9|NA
TGTGCCAGCAGCGCCCGGAGCGGGGGGGACTACAATGAGCAGTTCTTC
CASSARSGGDYNEQFF
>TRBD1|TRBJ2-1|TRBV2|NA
TGTGCCAGCAGGGAGACAGGGGTCGATGAGCAGTTCTTC
CASRETGVDEQFF
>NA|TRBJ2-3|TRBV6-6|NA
TGTGCCAGCAGTTATGCGGACACAGATACGCAGTATTTT
CASSYADTDTQYF
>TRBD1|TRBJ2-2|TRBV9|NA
TGTGCCAGCAGCGGGACCCCTGTTGACAGGGAAACCGGGGAGCTGTTTTTT
CASSGTPVDRETGELFF
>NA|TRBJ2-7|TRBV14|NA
TGTGCCAGCAGCCAAGAGTCAATGGAGACGCTGCGCTACGAGCAGTACTTC
CASSQESMETLRYEQYF
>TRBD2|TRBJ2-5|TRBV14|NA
TGTGCCAGCAGCATACTAGCGGGGGGACAAGAGACCCAGTACTTC
CASSILAGGQETQYF
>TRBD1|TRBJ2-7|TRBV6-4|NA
TGTGCCAGCAGTGCCAGACAGGGCTACGAGCAGTACTTC
CASSARQGYEQYF
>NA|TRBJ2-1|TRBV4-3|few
TGCGCCAGCAGCCAAGATGGCGTTAGGGGCGATGAGCAGTTCTTC
CASSQDGVRGDEQFF
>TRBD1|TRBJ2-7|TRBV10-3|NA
TGTGCCATCAGTCCCGGGACAGGGGGCTCCTACGAGCAGTACTTC
CAISPGTGGSYEQYF
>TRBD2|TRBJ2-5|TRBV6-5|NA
TGTGCCAGCACGGCGGGGGGGCCGTTGGAGACCCAGTACTTC
CASTAGGPLETQYF
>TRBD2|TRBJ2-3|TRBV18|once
TGTGCCAGCTCACCAGGCGGGGGAGGCACAGATACGCAGTATTTT
CASSPGGGGTDTQYF
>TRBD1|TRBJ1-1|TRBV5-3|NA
TGTGCCAGAAGCTTGGGGCAGGGGGCTTCAAACACTGAAGCTTTCTTT
CARSLGQGASNTEAFF
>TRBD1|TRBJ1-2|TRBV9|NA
TGTGCCAGCAGCCGGACAGGGAGTTATGGCTACACCTTC
CASSRTGSYGYTF
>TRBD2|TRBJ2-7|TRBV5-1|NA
TGCGCCAGCAGCTTTGGGCTAGCGGGAGGCCCCTACGAGCAGTACTTC
CASSFGLAGGPYEQYF